A single sample is the source of the 20 T cell receptor beta chains below, sequenced in a study of beta chain features in type 1 diabetes. These receptors have no known antigen. The isolated RNA, all of it, was reverse transcribed, so expressed TCRB transcripts were what got sequenced. The repertoire was sequenced with immunoSEQ multiplex PCR; TCRdb's copy has only in-frame clones and lacks some. This table holds 150,000 to 190,000 clones, under 13% found once. Study-level results: Across all four CD4+ subsets, people with type 1 diabetes showed modestly shorter TCRB CDR3s.

The sample comprised central memory CD4+ T cells from blood. These receptors all come from a man under 40 with type 1 diabetes.

V usage is TRBV18 and J usage is TRBJ1-4, with D possibly matching TRBD1 (5 bases). The V end lost 9 bases, the J end lost 7 bases, and 21 bases lay between the germline ends. The CDR3 loop spans 15 amino acids. Germline CDR1 reads KGHSH; CDR2 reads LQKENI. CDR3 in amino acids: CASSVSQAVGEKLFF. The CDR3 region has the DNA TGTGCCAGTTCGGTCTCACAGGCTGTAGGTGAAAAACTGTTTTTT.

The chain recombines TRBV21-1 with TRBJ1-5. TRBV21-1 is a recognized pseudogene. This CDR3 region has 14 residues. The chain's CDR3 is CASSQGLGNQPQHF. The CDR3 DNA sequence: TGTGCCAGCAGCCAGGGACTGGGCAATCAGCCCCAGCATTTT.

This clone came up a few times. The chain uses TRBV18 and TRBJ2-1, with 9 bases matching TRBD2. CDR3 size: 15 residues. CDR1 and CDR2 (germline): KGHSH, LQKENI. The junction had 4 bases not matched to a gene; V was cut back by 3 bases and J by 4 bases. The CDR3 loop reads CASSPLTSGYNEQFF. The CDR3 DNA reads as TGTGCCAGCTCACCGCTGACTAGCGGATACAATGAGCAGTTCTTC.

J is TRBJ2-3 and V is TRBV7-3, with a weak D call TRBD1 (6 bases). V was trimmed by 0 bases and J by 5 bases, leaving 6 bases between them. CDR1 and CDR2 (germline): SGHTA, FQGTGA. This CDR3 has 13 residues. CDR3 nucleotide sequence: TGTGCCAGCAGCTTAACGACAGGAGATACGCAGTATTTT. It yields the protein CASSLTTGDTQYF.

This clone was picked up a small number of times. This chain uses TRBV9 with TRBJ2-3; 13 bases line up with TRBD2. Per germline, CDR1 SGDLS and CDR2 YYNGEE. With V trimmed by 4 bases and J by 8 bases, 7 bases remained unmatched. The CDR3 length is 15 residues. The chain's CDR3 is CASSPGLAGVVTQYF. Written as DNA, the CDR3 is TGTGCCAGCAGCCCAGGACTAGCGGGAGTTGTTACGCAGTATTTT.

About this clone: At one of its ends the junction is not consistent with the germline gene, which may arise from a read error. CDR3 nucleotides: TGTGCCAGCAATTTACTTGGGGGAGGTCGAGAGCCCCAGCATTTT. Its translation: CASNLLGGGREPQHF. The genes are TRBV28 and TRBJ1-5; TRBD1 might be the D (5 bases). The CDR3 has 15 amino acids. Germline CDR1 MDHEN, CDR2 SYDVKM. Filled out from reference TRBV28 and TRBJ1-5, the complete variable domain reads DVKVTQSSRYLVKRTGEKVFLECVQDMDHENMFWYRQDPGLGLRLIYFSYDVKMKEKGDIPEGYSVSREKKERFSLILESASTNQTSMYLCASNLLGGGREPQHFGDGTRLSIL.

This rearrangement joins TRBV5-6 to TRBJ1-2, with 7 bases fitting TRBD1. V trimming: 4 bases; J trimming: 0 bases; junction bases outside the gene matches: 6. Germline V gene lookup returns CDR1 SGHDT and CDR2 YYEEEE. This CDR3 is 15 amino acids long. The DNA of the CDR3 is TGTGCCAGCAGCCTCAGGGACAGATCTAACTATGGCTACACCTTC. Translation: CASSLRDRSNYGYTF.

The chain links TRBV7-9 to TRBJ2-7; 7 bases agree with TRBD2. V dropped 3 bases and J dropped 3; count of bases not matched to a gene: 11. The CDR3 contains 16 residues. The germline V gene has CDR1 SEHNR and CDR2 FQNEAQ (reference sequence). The CDR3 coding sequence is TGTGCCAGCAGCTTCGGTGGCGGGAGTTTAAGCTACGAGCAGTACTTC. Translating gives CASSFGGGSLSYEQYF.

V is TRBV27 and J is TRBJ2-7, with TRBD2 matching over 11 bases. Per the germline V gene, CDR1 is MNHEY and CDR2 is SMNVEV (reference sequence). J gave up 6 bases and V 3 bases, and 4 bases lay outside the gene matches. This CDR3 is 14 amino acids long. CDR3 region: CASSLRLAGGEQYF. The CDR3 DNA reads TGTGCCAGCAGTTTGCGGCTAGCGGGAGGCGAGCAGTACTTC.

V is TRBV9 and J is TRBJ2-3, with TRBD2 matching over 7 bases. Germline V CDR1 and CDR2: SGDLS, YYNGEE. Trimming took 0 bases from V and 8 from J; bases not matched to a gene: 18. This CDR3 spans 18 amino acids. CDR3 in DNA: TGTGCCAGCAGCGTAGAAAGAGGACTAGACTCGGGGGAAGGTACGCAGTATTTT. Translated, it gives CASSVERGLDSGEGTQYF.

This clone turned up a few times. The chain joins TRBV11-2 to TRBJ1-2; D may be TRBD1 (5 bases). CDR3 size: 15 residues. Germline V gene sequence: CDR1 SGHAT, CDR2 FQNNGV. Deletions cut 1 base from V and 2 bases from J, with 11 bases between. CDR3 nucleotide sequence: TGTGCCAGCAGCTTAGCTAGGGGTTGGAACTATGGCTACACCTTC. This translates into CASSLARGWNYGYTF.

V gene TRBV2 combines with J gene TRBJ2-1, with 8 bases aligning to TRBD1. Per germline, CDR1 SNHLY and CDR2 FYNNEI. Unmatched junction bases numbered 5, after V lost 6 bases and J lost 13 bases. CDR3 length: 11 amino acids. The CDR3 here is CASSPDRGQFF. The DNA of the CDR3 is TGTGCCAGCAGCCCCGACAGGGGTCAGTTCTTC.

The chain is built from TRBV14 and TRBJ1-1; 7 bases are a match to TRBD1. V lost 10 bases, J lost 0 bases, and 5 bases stayed unmatched. Germline CDR1 SGHDN, CDR2 FVKESK. The CDR3 is made up of 13 amino acids. This CDR3 is CATGTAMNTEAFF. The CDR3 DNA reads as TGTGCCACCGGGACAGCTATGAACACTGAAGCTTTCTTT.

The table lists this clone with a few counts. This chain joins TRBV19 and TRBJ2-7; D possibly corresponds to TRBD1 (5 bases). CDR1 LNHDA and CDR2 SQIVND come from the germline V gene (reference sequence). There are 14 residues in the CDR3. The germline V and J ends were trimmed by 8 bases and 2 bases, with 16 bases remaining between them. The CDR3 region has the DNA TGTGCCAGTTCTCTGAGCAGGGTGACCTACGAGCAGTACTTC. It encodes CASSLSRVTYEQYF. The variable domain in full, with the rest retrieved from reference TRBV19 and TRBJ2-7, is DGGITQSPKYLFRKEGQNVTLSCEQNLNHDAMYWYRQDPGQGLRLIYYSQIVNDFQKGDIAEGYSVSREKKESFPLTVTSAQKNPTAFYLCASSLSRVTYEQYFGPGTRLTVT.

The rearrangement joins TRBV27 to TRBJ1-4, with 7 nucleotides matching TRBD1. The CDR3 contains 14 residues. Germline assignment: CDR1 MNHEY and CDR2 SMNVEV (reference sequence). After removal of 6 bases from V and 0 bases from J, the junction contained 1 base not matched to a gene. CDR3 nucleotide sequence: TGTGCCAGCAGGGGGACAGCAACTAATGAAAAACTGTTTTTT. It yields the protein CASRGTATNEKLFF.

The chain has TRBV7-2 and TRBJ2-5; the D gene is possibly TRBD2 (6 bases). V shed 3 bases and J shed 5 bases, with 13 bases lying between them. Germline CDR1 is SGHTA and CDR2 is FQGNSA. This CDR3 contains 14 residues. This CDR3 reads CASSLVGSGETQYF. Here the CDR3 DNA reads TGTGCCAGCAGCTTGGTGGGGAGCGGGGAGACCCAGTACTTC. The entire variable domain, with the rest obtained from reference TRBV7-2 and TRBJ2-5, is as follows: GAGVSQSPSNKVTEKGKDVELRCDPISGHTALYWYRQSLGQGLEFLIYFQGNSAPDKSGLPSDRFSAERTGGSVSTLTIQRTQQEDSAVYLCASSLVGSGETQYFGPGTRLLVL.

The genes are TRBV7-8 and TRBJ2-3, with D perhaps matching TRBD1 (6 bases). This CDR3 is built from 14 residues. V was clipped by 5 bases and J by 2 bases, with 11 bases between them. Germline assignment: CDR1 SGHVS and CDR2 FQNEAQ. The CDR3, as DNA: TGTGCCAGCAGCCTCCGACAGGCCACAGATACGCAGTATTTT. Its translation: CASSLRQATDTQYF.

The chain couples TRBV2 to TRBJ2-1, with D possibly matching TRBD1 (6 bases). This CDR3 has 16 amino acids. Germline CDR1 and CDR2: SNHLY and FYNNEI. V lost 6 bases to trimming and J lost 0 bases, with 15 bases between them. The CDR3 reads CASRPLQGRSYNEQFF. CDR3 coding DNA: TGTGCCAGCAGACCTTTACAGGGCCGCTCCTACAATGAGCAGTTCTTC.

This clone has a handful of counts. The rearrangement joins TRBV19 to TRBJ2-7; the match to TRBD1 covers 7 bases. Germline values: CDR1 LNHDA, CDR2 SQIVND (reference sequence). This CDR3 contains 15 residues. J lost 3 bases, V lost 7 bases, and 12 bases had no gene match. DNA for the CDR3: TGTGCCAGTAATGAGGGAGCAGGGGGAAGCTACGAGCAGTACTTC. This codes for CASNEGAGGSYEQYF.

This clone was observed a few times. This chain links TRBV6-5 with TRBJ2-2; 10 bases are shared with TRBD2. Germline V gene data show CDR1 as MNHEY and CDR2 as SVGAGI. V shed 7 bases and J 7 bases; nucleotides not matched to a gene: 6. The CDR3 covers 14 residues. CDR3 loop: CASKLAGVVGELFF. For the CDR3, the DNA is TGTGCCAGCAAGCTAGCGGGAGTTGTCGGGGAGCTGTTTTTT.